This T cell receptor (beta chain) came from a study of T-cell reconstitution after alpha-beta-depleted transplantation in children. Study findings and constraints: Some patients showed high day-60 TCRbeta diversity, which derived from surviving recipient T cells and thymic progenitors. Several hundred expanded graft clones reportedly supplied alpha-beta T cells about two months after transplant. Newly made T cells mostly supplied T-cell counts and diversity one year after transplant.

This clonotype has just a few counts. Its matching antigen is unknown. Germline V gene data show CDR1 as LNHDA and CDR2 as SQIVND (reference sequence). CDR3 length: 15 amino acids. The junction had 7 bases not matched to a gene; V was cut back by 6 bases and J by 0 bases. It was with unique molecular identifiers that the TCRbeta library was prepared. MiXCR, run by TCRdb on the PCR reads, gives a single entry per CDR3 protein. Of under 250,000 distinct CDR3 sequences in the sample, about a sixth were seen once. The TCR originated in a male patient under 10 years old who had a stem cell transplant for acute lymphoblastic leukemia, so the T cells may come from the graft donor. This specimen consisted of PBMCs, mostly from graft donor cells, obtained 360 days after TCRalphabeta/CD19-depleted stem cell transplant. The gene calls are TRBV19 and TRBJ2-7; 8 bases match TRBD1. DNA for the CDR3: TGTGCCAGTAGCCCCGGACAGGGTTACTCCTACGAGCAGTACTTC. Its translation: CASSPGQGYSYEQYF.